What follows is one T cell receptor beta chain and its context. Additional DNA sequences in this sample encode the identical CDR3. Naive CD8 cells, CD45RO-negative and positively selected for CCR7, excluded terminally differentiated effector memory CD45RA+ cells. The donors, all of them Caucasian adults, lived in Nashville, Tennessee. The data derive from a study of shared clonotypes between healthy human individuals. An approximately 200 ng quantity of DNA, 29,000 or so T cell genomes, went into the sorted-subset replicate PCRs. Generated by immunoSEQ multiplex PCR, the TCRdb table keeps only in-frame clones and is missing some. Of roughly 2 million clones listed, 85% to 95% are singletons. The CDR3 runs 14 residues. CDR1 is MNHEY and CDR2 is SVGAGI in the germline V gene. Trimming took off 3 bases at V and 1 base at J, with 10 bases between the two ends.

This sequence originates from a man younger than 35 in good health. The sequenced sample was naive CD8+ T cells sorted from blood. The chain is built from TRBV6-5 and TRBJ2-7, with a tentative D call TRBD1 (5 bases). The CDR3 loop reads CASSYGRASYEQYF. In DNA, the CDR3 is TGTGCCAGCAGTTATGGCAGGGCGTCCTACGAGCAGTACTTC.